A single sample gave rise to the 25 T cell receptor beta chains below, sequenced in a study of T cells of healthy individuals. TCRdb fed the 5' RACE reads into MiXCR, producing one record per CDR3 protein. The top ten hold approximately 4.7% of the sample, which has around 63,000 distinct CDR3 sequences, 15% to 20% seen once. The source is a human donor in good health.

This clonotype was detected ten times or more. The rearrangement links TRBV28 to TRBJ2-1; TRBD2 matches at 9 bases. CDR1 MDHEN and CDR2 SYDVKM come from the germline V gene. The J segment lost 8 bases and the V segment lost 3 bases, leaving 8 bases of the junction unmatched. This CDR3 comprises 15 residues. DNA of the CDR3: TGTGCCAGCAGTTTTGGAGCGGGGGGAAGCGATGAGCAGTTCTTC. Residues: CASSFGAGGSDEQFF. The full variable domain, its missing parts supplied by reference TRBV28 and TRBJ2-1, is DVKVTQSSRYLVKRTGEKVFLECVQDMDHENMFWYRQDPGLGLRLIYFSYDVKMKEKGDIPEGYSVSREKKERFSLILESASTNQTSMYLCASSFGAGGSDEQFFGPGTRLTVL.

The chain carries TRBV7-6 and TRBJ2-3; TRBD2 matches at 8 bases. With 1 base clipped from V and 4 bases from J, the junction kept 4 bases outside the gene matches. CDR3 length: 15 residues. Germline V gene lookup returns CDR1 SGHVS and CDR2 FNYEAQ. CDR3 DNA sequence: TGTGCCAGCAGCTTAGTCCTAGCGGGCGCAGATACGCAGTATTTT. This encodes CASSLVLAGADTQYF.

This clonotype was observed at least ten times. The chain joins TRBV10-2 to TRBJ2-7, with D perhaps TRBD2 (5 bases). The V end lost 0 bases, the J end lost 2 bases, and 11 bases lay between the germline ends. This CDR3 spans 15 amino acids. Germline V gene lookup returns CDR1 WSHSY and CDR2 SAAADI. CDR3 DNA: TGCGCCAGCAGTGAGTCGGGTAGCGCGACCTACGAGCAGTACTTC. Translated: CASSESGSATYEQYF.

V and J are TRBV7-6 and TRBJ2-3, with a weak D call TRBD2 (5 bases). Germline V lookup: CDR1 SGHVS, CDR2 FNYEAQ. This CDR3 is built from 12 residues. Trimming left V 5 bases short and J 6 bases short, with 9 bases between. In DNA form, the CDR3 reads TGTGCCAGCAGCCACTGGAGGGATACGCAGTATTTT. Residues: CASSHWRDTQYF.

The chain uses TRBV25-1 and TRBJ1-6; weak D call: TRBD1 (5 bases). V was pared by 3 bases and J by 10 bases, with 13 bases between. CDR3 length: 14 residues. Per the germline V gene, CDR1 is MGHDK and CDR2 is SYGVNS. The CDR3 nucleotides are TGTGCCAGCAGTGATGGTGTGAGGGGCTCACCCCTCCACTTT. Translating gives CASSDGVRGSPLHF.

The chain couples TRBV29-1 to TRBJ2-2; 7 bases map to TRBD1. The ends lost 7 bases at V and 2 bases at J; junction bases unmatched: 7. CDR1 is SQVTM, CDR2 ANQGSEA, per germline. This CDR3 has 14 residues. The CDR3 sequence: CSGRGTTNTGELFF. The CDR3 DNA reads TGCAGCGGCAGGGGGACCACCAACACCGGGGAGCTGTTTTTT.

This clonotype was recorded many times. This chain joins TRBV19 and TRBJ1-5; 7 bases fit TRBD1. The trim removed 3 bases at V and 4 bases at J, leaving 6 bases unmatched. The germline CDR1 and CDR2 sequences are LNHDA and SQIVND (reference sequence). The CDR3 spans 15 residues. As DNA, the CDR3 is TGTGCCAGTAGTATTTCCAGGGGGTCGAATCAGCCCCAGCATTTT. Translated, it gives CASSISRGSNQPQHF.

The chain employs TRBV5-1 and TRBJ1-1; the D is unclear. Germline CDR1 and CDR2: SGHRS and YFSETQ. The CDR3 covers 15 residues. V was pared by 0 bases and J by 6 bases, with 15 bases between. The CDR3 coding sequence is TGCGCCAGCAGCTTGGGGCGGAGGCAATGGGCTGAAGCTTTCTTT. Translation gives CASSLGRRQWAEAFF.

In this sample, this clonotype turned up a few times. The genes are TRBV7-9 and TRBJ2-7; 8 positions agree with TRBD1. This CDR3 has 15 amino acids. Germline loops: CDR1 SEHNR, CDR2 FQNEAQ (reference sequence). The V segment lost 6 bases and the J segment 2 bases; nucleotides outside the gene matches: 9. CDR3 in amino acids: CASSSGTGKTYEQYF. The CDR3 DNA reads TGTGCCAGCAGTTCCGGGACAGGCAAAACCTACGAGCAGTACTTC.

This clonotype was counted many times. CDR3 DNA sequence: TGTGCCAGCAGCCCTCTAGCGGGAGTCTACAATGAGCAGTTCTTC. Translated: CASSPLAGVYNEQFF. The chain is built from TRBV6-5 and TRBJ2-1; 10 bases are a match to TRBD2. CDR1 is MNHEY, CDR2 SVGAGI, per germline. V lost 6 bases to trimming and J lost 3 bases; unmatched junction nucleotides: 5. CDR3 length: 15 residues.

The V gene is TRBV5-1, the J gene TRBJ2-2; D may be TRBD2 (5 bases). Germline-derived CDR1 and CDR2 are SGHRS and YFSETQ. The CDR3 is 14 amino acids. V shed 5 bases and J shed 3 bases, with 11 bases lying between them. CDR3: CASRLTGYTGELFF. The CDR3, as DNA: TGCGCCAGCAGGTTGACGGGGTACACCGGGGAGCTGTTTTTT.

This clonotype was recorded many times. V and J are TRBV25-1 and TRBJ2-2, with TRBD1 identical over 7 bases. Germline assignment: CDR1 MGHDK and CDR2 SYGVNS. V lost 3 bases, J lost 6 bases, and 7 bases stayed unmatched. This CDR3 has 15 residues. The DNA for the CDR3 is TGTGCCAGCAGTGATCGACAGGGATGGGCCGGGGAGCTGTTTTTT. Translating gives CASSDRQGWAGELFF.

This clonotype has at least ten counts. In DNA form, the CDR3 reads TGCAGTGCTAGGACTAGCGGGAGCTCCTACAATGAGCAGTTCTTC. Protein product: CSARTSGSSYNEQFF. The rearrangement uses TRBV20-1 and TRBJ2-1; TRBD2 matches at 12 bases. V trimming: 3 bases; J trimming: 0 bases; junction bases outside the gene matches: 0. Germline V CDR1 and CDR2: DFQATT, SNEGSKA (reference sequence). The CDR3 consists of 15 residues.

This clonotype occurred a few times. V usage is TRBV3-1 and J usage is TRBJ1-1; D is uncertain. Germline CDR1 LGHDT, CDR2 YNNKEL (reference sequence). V lost 2 bases and J 11 bases, leaving 15 bases between the germline ends. The CDR3 is 13 residues long. CDR3 region: CASSQPGSVGAFF. DNA of the CDR3: TGTGCCAGCAGCCAACCGGGTTCGGTTGGTGCTTTCTTT.

This clonotype was counted at least ten times. The genes are TRBV12-3 or TRBV12-4 and TRBJ1-1; D unresolved. The V end lost 3 bases, the J end lost 1 base, and 15 bases lay between the germline ends. This CDR3 spans 16 amino acids. CDR3: CASSFLGKFENTEAFF. CDR3 DNA: TGTGCCAGCAGTTTTCTAGGCAAGTTTGAGAACACTGAAGCTTTCTTT.

Many counts were recorded for this clonotype. The V call is TRBV6-5, the J call TRBJ1-1, with 7 bases identical to TRBD1. CDR3 size: 17 residues. Per germline, CDR1 MNHEY and CDR2 SVGAGI. The V gene end was trimmed by 3 bases and the J gene end by 3 bases; junction bases not matched to a gene: 13. The CDR3 coding sequence is TGTGCCAGCAGTTATAACCCCCGACAGGGAGGGTACACTGAAGCTTTCTTT. This gives the protein CASSYNPRQGGYTEAFF.

This clonotype came up many times. The chain is built from TRBV12-3 or TRBV12-4 and TRBJ2-7, with D unresolved. This CDR3 spans 14 amino acids. V lost 1 base and J lost 2, with 9 bases in between. The CDR3 DNA follows: TGTGCCAGCAGTTTAGGGGGAACGACCTACGAGCAGTACTTC. This codes for CASSLGGTTYEQYF.

The chain carries TRBV6-2 or TRBV6-3 and TRBJ1-1; D remains unclear. Germline V gene lookup returns CDR1 MNHEY and CDR2 SVGEGT. The CDR3 runs to 11 residues. Trimming stripped 8 bases from V and 0 bases from J, with 4 bases between. This chain's CDR3 is CASRLNTEAFF. CDR3 bases: TGTGCCAGCCGGCTGAACACTGAAGCTTTCTTT.

This clonotype was seen many times. The rearrangement links TRBV6-6 to TRBJ1-1; maybe TRBD1 (5 bases). Looked up from germline, CDR1 is MNHNY and CDR2 is SVGAGI (reference sequence). V dropped 7 bases and J dropped 4 bases, with 16 bases sitting between them. The CDR3 has 14 residues. The CDR3 coding sequence is TGTGCCAGCACCGTACGGGGGTGGACCACTGAAGCTTTCTTT. This translates into CASTVRGWTTEAFF.

In this sample, this clonotype turned up many times. The chain is built from TRBV6-5 and TRBJ2-2; TRBD2 matches 10 bases. CDR1 and CDR2 (germline): MNHEY, SVGAGI. Unmatched junction bases numbered 14, after V lost 6 bases and J lost 10 bases. The CDR3 is made up of 16 amino acids. CDR3 bases: TGTGCCAGCAGCCAGACCCCGGGACTAGCGCCTCAGGAGCTGTTTTTT. Translating it yields CASSQTPGLAPQELFF.

Concerning this clonotype itself: This may be a read error, as it is one base from a much larger clone. The chain is built from TRBV20-1 and TRBJ2-1; 10 bases map to TRBD2. This CDR3 region has 15 residues. CDR1 is DFQATT and CDR2 is SNEGSKA in the germline V gene (reference sequence). The CDR3 DNA is TGCAGTGCTAGCGTACTAGCGGGGTCCTACATTGAGCAGTTCTTC. Translating gives CSASVLAGSYIEQFF.

This clonotype was observed a handful of times. This rearrangement joins TRBV28 to TRBJ1-2; D not certain. Per the germline V gene, CDR1 is MDHEN and CDR2 is SYDVKM. The CDR3 has 12 amino acids. V was trimmed by 3 bases and J by 8 bases, leaving 10 bases between them. CDR3 sequence (DNA): TGTGCCAGCAGTTTGAGGGTCGGGGGCTACACCTTC. It is translated as CASSLRVGGYTF.

With respect to this clonotype: A much larger clone differs from this one at a single base, so this may be a read error. The chain combines TRBV6-4 with TRBJ2-3, with 11 bases identical to TRBD2. Germline V gives CDR1 MRHNA, CDR2 SNTAGT. This CDR3 has 15 residues. CDR3 residues: CASSDTSGSIDTQYF. The CDR3 DNA follows: TGTGCCAGCAGTGACACTAGCGGGAGCATAGATACGCAGTATTTT.

This sequence joins TRBV7-3 and TRBJ2-2; 7 bases agree with TRBD2. CDR1 and CDR2 from the germline V gene are SGHTA and FQGTGA. The CDR3 covers 14 residues. The ends lost 7 bases at V and 4 bases at J; junction bases unmatched: 6. As DNA, the CDR3 is TGTGCCAGCACCCTAGGGAGGGGCACCGGGGAGCTGTTTTTT. Its protein is CASTLGRGTGELFF. The whole variable domain, filled in from reference TRBV7-3 and TRBJ2-2, reads GAGVSQTPSNKVTEKGKYVELRCDPISGHTALYWYRQSLGQGPEFLIYFQGTGAADDSGLPNDRFFAVRPEGSVSTLKIQRTERGDSAVYLCASTLGRGTGELFFGEGSRLTVL.

About this clonotype itself: Being one base from a much bigger clone, this may be a read error. This sequence joins TRBV11-2 and TRBJ2-3; tentatively, D is TRBD2 (6 bases). V lost 5 bases and J lost 6, with 12 bases in between. This CDR3 spans 13 amino acids. Germline values: CDR1 SGHAT, CDR2 FQNNGV. The CDR3 region has the DNA TGTGCCAGCAGCCTTCGGGCGGGGGATACGCAGTATTTT. Its translation is CASSLRAGDTQYF.